Reported below is one T cell receptor beta chain. Original processing methods: Nucleated cell number was recorded as an estimate derived from reference gene primer amplification. TCRdb's copy holds only in-frame clones and misses some; the assay was immunoSEQ multiplex PCR. D and trimming come from the DNA, and the V and J calls and clone size come from that table. The table shows about 150,000 clones, with roughly four fifths occurring only once. The sample originates from a study of blood T cell repertoires in COVID-19. Study-level background: Donors in the United States, Italy and Spain gave samples during acute or convalescent COVID-19. T cells, B-cell-depleted T cells, or PBMCs provided the cDNA or gDNA that served as material.

This TCR was recovered from a human donor with acute or convalescent COVID-19. The donor label of this sample is uncertain. Specimen: peripheral blood.

CDR3 sequence (DNA): TGTGCCAGCAGGGTGACAGGGAGCTCCTACAATGAGCAGTTCTTC. Protein product: CASRVTGSSYNEQFF. The rearrangement uses TRBV5-4 and TRBJ2-1; 7 positions match TRBD1. V trimming: 5 bases; J trimming: 0 bases; junction bases outside the gene matches: 5. Germline V gene data show CDR1 as SGHNT and CDR2 as YYREEE (reference sequence). This CDR3 comprises 15 residues.